One and the same sample provided the 19 T cell receptor beta chains below, sequenced in a study of beta chain features in type 1 diabetes. Every bit of the isolated RNA underwent reverse transcription, so sequencing read expressed TCRB transcripts. Here immunoSEQ multiplex PCR was the method, and the copy in TCRdb shows in-frame clones only, minus some. The repertoire consists of about 340,000 clones, with approximately 13% occurring once and the leading ten covering 0.013% to 0.015%. Points from the study as a whole: Among patients with Type 1 diabetes, TCRB CDR3s were moderately but significantly shorter in every one of the four CD4+ subsets.

No cognate antigen is known for these TCRs. Source material: naive CD4+ T cells from blood. These receptors were taken from a woman aged 18-29 years with type 1 diabetes.

J is TRBJ2-6 and V is TRBV2, with D tentatively TRBD2 (5 bases). CDR1 is SNHLY, CDR2 FYNNEI, per germline. The CDR3 sequence is 15 residues long. The V gene lost 1 base and the J gene lost 1 base, with 5 bases spanning the gap. The CDR3 spells CASSEGRSGANVLTF. CDR3 in DNA: TGTGCCAGCAGTGAAGGGAGGTCTGGGGCCAACGTCCTGACTTTC.

CDR3 sequence: CASSFGGGNEQFF. Written as DNA, the CDR3 is TGCGCCAGCAGCTTTGGCGGGGGAAATGAGCAGTTCTTC. The chain combines TRBV5-1 with TRBJ2-1; 7 bases fit TRBD2. This CDR3 is built from 13 residues. J gave up 7 bases and V 2 bases, and 3 bases lay outside the gene matches. CDR1 and CDR2 from the germline V gene are SGHRS and YFSETQ.

In this sample, this clone turned up a few times. The chain uses TRBV5-1 and TRBJ2-7; possible D gene TRBD2, 5 bases. Germline values: CDR1 SGHRS, CDR2 YFSETQ. The CDR3 loop spans 16 amino acids. V was pared by 0 bases and J by 2 bases, with 15 bases between. The CDR3 is CASSLGSAAGTYEQYF. The CDR3 nucleotides are TGCGCCAGCAGCTTGGGGAGTGCGGCGGGTACCTACGAGCAGTACTTC.

V and J are TRBV2 and TRBJ1-1; D perhaps matches TRBD1 (6 bases). Germline V lookup: CDR1 SNHLY, CDR2 FYNNEI. The V end was cut by 8 bases, the J end by 5 bases, with 15 bases between. This CDR3 has 13 residues. The CDR3 loop is CASHYRETTEAFF. CDR3 nucleotide sequence: TGTGCCAGCCATTACAGGGAGACGACTGAAGCTTTCTTT.

This rearrangement joins TRBV18 to TRBJ2-3, with 8 bases identical to TRBD1. This CDR3 is 14 amino acids long. Trimming cost V 6 bases and J 5 bases; bases outside gene matches: 7. Germline-derived CDR1 and CDR2 are KGHSH and LQKENI. DNA of the CDR3: TGTGCCAGCTCTCCGACAGGGGTTGGAGATACGCAGTATTTT. Residues: CASSPTGVGDTQYF.

The chain recombines TRBV5-1 with TRBJ2-1, with TRBD2 matching 10 bases. Germline CDR1 is SGHRS and CDR2 is YFSETQ. The CDR3 sequence is 16 residues long. Trimming removed 0 bases from V and 5 bases from J; junction bases left unmatched: 5. CDR3 loop: CASSLAPGLADNEQFF. In nucleotides, the CDR3 is TGCGCCAGCAGCTTGGCCCCCGGACTAGCGGACAATGAGCAGTTCTTC.

V gene TRBV7-3 combines with J gene TRBJ2-2, with 8 bases lining up with TRBD2. From germline, CDR1 is SGHTA and CDR2 FQGTGA. V shed 2 bases and J 2 bases; nucleotides not matched to a gene: 7. The CDR3 totals 17 residues. The CDR3 loop is CASSLVGAGANTGELFF. The CDR3 DNA is TGTGCCAGCAGCTTAGTGGGAGCGGGAGCTAACACCGGGGAGCTGTTTTTT. The full variable domain, completed using reference TRBV7-3 and TRBJ2-2, is GAGVSQTPSNKVTEKGKYVELRCDPISGHTALYWYRQSLGQGPEFLIYFQGTGAADDSGLPNDRFFAVRPEGSVSTLKIQRTERGDSAVYLCASSLVGAGANTGELFFGEGSRLTVL.

This clone was picked up a small number of times. The chain uses TRBV19 and TRBJ2-1; TRBD2 agrees at 14 bases. Trimming cost V 8 bases and J 7 bases; bases outside gene matches: 10. The CDR3 spans 16 residues. Per germline, CDR1 LNHDA and CDR2 SQIVND (reference sequence). Here the CDR3 DNA reads TGTGCCAGTCGAACCTCCGGACTAGCGGGAGGAAATGAGCAGTTCTTC. Residues: CASRTSGLAGGNEQFF. Full variable domain (rest looked up from reference TRBV19 and TRBJ2-1): DGGITQSPKYLFRKEGQNVTLSCEQNLNHDAMYWYRQDPGQGLRLIYYSQIVNDFQKGDIAEGYSVSREKKESFPLTVTSAQKNPTAFYLCASRTSGLAGGNEQFFGPGTRLTVL.

This clone was found a few times. This chain connects TRBV10-3 to TRBJ2-7, with D possibly being TRBD1 (6 bases). The ends were cut back, 8 bases at V and 5 bases at J, with 19 bases in the middle. Germline values: CDR1 ENHRY, CDR2 SYGVKD. The CDR3 has 14 amino acids. The CDR3 region has the DNA TGTGCCATCGGGTCATCCAGGGGAGAGGACGAGCAGTACGTC. Protein product: CAIGSSRGEDEQYV.

This clone turned up a few times. The genes are TRBV7-2 and TRBJ2-4, with TRBD1 identical over 7 bases. Germline CDR1 is SGHTA and CDR2 is FQGNSA. The length of the CDR3 is 13 residues. With 6 bases clipped from V and 1 base from J, the junction kept 0 bases outside the gene matches. The CDR3 spells CASRQGAKNIQYF. The DNA of the CDR3 is TGTGCCAGCAGACAGGGGGCCAAAAACATTCAGTACTTC.

This clone was seen more than once but under ten times. V usage is TRBV5-1 and J usage is TRBJ2-7; possible D gene TRBD2, 5 bases. This CDR3 has 16 residues. Germline CDR1 SGHRS, CDR2 YFSETQ. With 0 bases removed from V and 6 bases from J, the gap between germline ends came to 19 bases. The CDR3 reads CASSLVVRSGRGEQYF. The CDR3 DNA reads as TGCGCCAGCAGCTTGGTGGTGCGCTCAGGCCGGGGCGAGCAGTACTTC.

This clone was picked up a small number of times. This chain joins TRBV28 and TRBJ2-3; maybe TRBD1 (5 bases). The germline gives CDR1 MDHEN, CDR2 SYDVKM. Deletions cut 7 bases from V and 1 base from J, with 9 bases between. The CDR3 length is 13 residues. This CDR3 is CASTLGGTDTQYF. The CDR3 DNA is TGTGCCAGCACCCTAGGGGGCACAGATACGCAGTATTTT.

In this sample, this clone turned up a few times. This chain uses TRBV5-1 with TRBJ2-1, with D hard to call. V was pared by 0 bases and J by 2 bases, with 9 bases between. Per the germline V gene, CDR1 is SGHRS and CDR2 is YFSETQ. This CDR3 contains 15 residues. The CDR3 region is CASSLDDNPYNEQFF. CDR3 nucleotide sequence: TGCGCCAGCAGCTTGGACGACAACCCCTACAATGAGCAGTTCTTC.

The chain employs TRBV7-3 and TRBJ2-2; no firm D call. Trimming pared 3 bases from V and 1 base from J, leaving 6 bases between. CDR1 SGHTA and CDR2 FQGTGA come from the germline V gene. CDR3 size: 14 residues. CDR3 DNA sequence: TGTGCCAGCAGCTTGTCCAGGAACACCGGGGAGCTGTTTTTT. Amino acids: CASSLSRNTGELFF.

CDR3 in amino acids: CAWGTGATGELFF. CDR3 sequence (DNA): TGTGCCTGGGGGACAGGGGCCACCGGGGAGCTGTTTTTT. The gene calls are TRBV30 and TRBJ2-2; the match to TRBD1 covers 10 bases. This CDR3 region has 13 residues. With V trimmed by 5 bases and J by 4 bases, 1 base remained unmatched. Germline-derived CDR1 and CDR2 are GTSNPN and SVGIG (reference sequence).

The chain employs TRBV18 and TRBJ2-3; TRBD2 agrees at 13 bases. J gave up 6 bases and V 3 bases, and 12 bases lay outside the gene matches. The CDR3 length is 18 residues. CDR1 is KGHSH and CDR2 is LQKENI in the germline V gene. This CDR3 reads CASSPTLTSGRPPDTQYF. The CDR3 DNA reads as TGTGCCAGCTCACCCACTTTGACTAGCGGGAGGCCCCCGGATACGCAGTATTTT.

This clone was seen a few times. This chain joins TRBV30 and TRBJ1-1, with TRBD1 matching 7 bases. Looked up from germline, CDR1 is GTSNPN and CDR2 is SVGIG (reference sequence). Germline trimming cut 4 bases from V and 7 bases from J; bases unmatched to any gene: 12. This CDR3 has 14 residues. The CDR3 is CAWISRAGGIEAFF. The CDR3 DNA follows: TGTGCCTGGATTAGTCGGGCAGGGGGTATTGAAGCTTTCTTT.

This clone was counted between two and nine times. The J gene is TRBJ2-1, the V gene TRBV5-5; the match to TRBD2 covers 9 bases. This CDR3 has 14 amino acids. V shed 1 base and J 8 bases; nucleotides not matched to a gene: 4. CDR1 and CDR2 (germline): SGHKS, YYEKEE (reference sequence). In DNA, the CDR3 is TGTGCCAGCAGCTTGACTAGCGGGCAAGATGAGCAGTTCTTC. Residues: CASSLTSGQDEQFF.

V usage is TRBV18 and J usage is TRBJ1-1; tentatively, D is TRBD1 (6 bases). The CDR3 length is 14 residues. V shed 6 bases and J shed 0 bases, with 11 bases lying between them. Germline CDR1 KGHSH, CDR2 LQKENI. The CDR3 spells CASSRGDMNTEAFF. CDR3 nucleotide sequence: TGTGCCAGCTCTCGGGGGGACATGAACACTGAAGCTTTCTTT.